One and the same sample provided the 3 T cell receptor beta chains below, sequenced in a study of T cell repertoires in cytomegalovirus infection. TCRdb re-called the reads through MiXCR, storing one row per CDR3 protein. The sample yields 700,000 to 850,000 distinct CDR3 sequences, roughly 33% seen once. These TCRs' antigens remain unknown. The material was cultured CD8+ T cells from PBMCs, obtained from culture after CMV antigen stimulation. The receptors derive from a human donor in good health (CMV status not recorded). Some clones in this sample may be carry-over from other donors' samples.

This clonotype was seen a handful of times. The V call is TRBV7-9, the J call TRBJ2-1; D not resolved. Germline-derived CDR1 and CDR2 are SEHNR and FQNEAQ (reference sequence). This CDR3 spans 15 amino acids. The V and J ends lost 0 bases and 6 bases respectively, with 12 bases between them. CDR3 nucleotide sequence: TGTGCCAGCAGCTTAGCGCTGGACCCTGGCAATGAGCAGTTCTTC. Its protein is CASSLALDPGNEQFF.

This clonotype was counted ten times or more. The rearrangement uses TRBV6-1 and TRBJ1-1; D gene unclear. CDR1 and CDR2 (germline): MNHNS, SASEGT. V was trimmed by 1 base and J by 0 bases, leaving 12 bases between them. The CDR3 consists of 16 residues. The DNA of the CDR3 is TGTGCCAGCAGTGAAGATTTTGCCGCAATGAACACTGAAGCTTTCTTT. Its protein is CASSEDFAAMNTEAFF.

This clonotype was counted only a few times. The chain joins TRBV10-3 to TRBJ1-5, with D uncertain. V was cut by 2 bases and J by 0 bases, with 11 bases left in between. Germline loops: CDR1 ENHRY, CDR2 SYGVKD. This CDR3 has 16 amino acids. The CDR3: CAISEAWRNSNQPQHF. The CDR3 bases are TGTGCCATCAGTGAGGCGTGGAGAAATAGCAATCAGCCCCAGCATTTT.